This TCR beta chain was identified in a study of cytomegalovirus exposure and HLA in healthy donors. Overall study findings and caveats: As confirmed in vitro, a few CMV-associated chains were specific for CMV antigens. Immune exposure data for these donors was limited to CMV serostatus.

Regarding this clone: Its antigen remains unknown.

Germline lookup yields CDR1 SGHTA and CDR2 FQGNSA. CDR3 length: 14 residues. V was pared by 5 bases and J by 4 bases, with 7 bases of the junction left unmatched. 60 Vbeta and 13 Jbeta primers were used in PCR. Assay used: immunoSEQ multiplex PCR; TCRdb lists only in-frame clones, some missing. The table lists roughly 100,000 clones, over 60% of them singletons. The sample taken for sequencing was PBMCs. The TCR sequence derives from a male donor in good health and CMV-seropositive. V is TRBV7-2 and J is TRBJ2-5, with 7 bases fitting TRBD1. This chain's CDR3 is CASSAQQGRETQYF. The CDR3, as DNA: TGTGCCAGCAGCGCCCAACAGGGGCGAGAGACCCAGTACTTC.